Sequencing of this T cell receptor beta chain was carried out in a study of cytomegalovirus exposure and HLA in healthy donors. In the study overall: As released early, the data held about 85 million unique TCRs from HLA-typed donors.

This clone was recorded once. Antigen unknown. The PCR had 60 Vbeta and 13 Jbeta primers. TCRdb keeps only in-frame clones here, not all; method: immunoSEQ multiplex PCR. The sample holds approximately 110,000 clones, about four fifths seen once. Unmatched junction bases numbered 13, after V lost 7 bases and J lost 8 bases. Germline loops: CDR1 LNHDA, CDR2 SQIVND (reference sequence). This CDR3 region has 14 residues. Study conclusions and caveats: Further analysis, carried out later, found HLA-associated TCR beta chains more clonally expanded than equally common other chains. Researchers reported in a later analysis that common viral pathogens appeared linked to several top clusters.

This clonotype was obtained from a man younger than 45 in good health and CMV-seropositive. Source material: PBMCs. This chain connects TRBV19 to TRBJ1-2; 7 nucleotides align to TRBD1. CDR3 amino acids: CASIPTGALRGYTF. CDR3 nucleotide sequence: TGTGCCAGTATTCCAACAGGGGCCCTGAGGGGCTACACCTTC.